Included here is one T cell receptor (beta chain) sequence, with context. The antigen is unknown. The CDR3 length is 16 residues. Trimming cost V 4 bases and J 2 bases; bases outside gene matches: 8. CDR1 is SGHRS, CDR2 YFSETQ, per germline. Every donor was a healthy Caucasian. This entry comes from a study of identical twins. Notes on the study in general: Invariant populations such as MAIT and iNKT cells could partly muddle zero-insertion analyses.

TCRdb processed the 5' RACE reads anew with MiXCR; each CDR3 protein has one entry. The sample holds 750,000 to 950,000 distinct CDR3 sequences, approximately 13% seen once. Another study also made use of these data, one on yellow fever vaccine responses in identical twins. In that study: Vaccine-induced T cell responses in twins were reportedly observed to appear partly convergent, partly personalized.

The chain is built from TRBV5-1 and TRBJ2-2, with 7 bases identical to TRBD2. The specimen was PBMCs. This receptor was obtained from a woman in her late teens or twenties in good health. CDR3 residues: CASSPMTSLNTGELFF. CDR3 DNA: TGCGCCAGCAGCCCGATGACTAGCCTCAACACCGGGGAGCTGTTTTTT.